Listed here is a single T cell receptor (beta chain). The antigen it recognizes is unknown. Qualities for individual bases were not recorded, and no much larger clone is one base off. High-throughput TCR beta sequencing profiled peripheral blood CD8+ and CD4+ T cells from healthy donors, Susac syndrome patients and multiple sclerosis patients. Healthy donors were included as age- and sex-matched controls. Bulk CD8+ and CD4+ T cells were purified magnetically by negative isolation, whereas CD8+ TEMRA cells were enriched by FACS. Blood was collected in EDTA tubes and processed within 24 hours, with PBMCs isolated through density gradient centrifugation. PBMCs intended for TCR sequencing were frozen in liquid nitrogen and were later thawed in a 37 degrees C water bath. A purity of at least 90% was achieved for sorted or isolated CD4+, CD8+ and CD8+ TEMRA cells. This sample is part of a study of CD8 T cells in Susac syndrome (dated by TCRdb to the late 2010s). In terms of the full investigation: Whether CD8+ T cell activation and differentiation in Susac syndrome was antigen driven was tested using repertoire sequencing. Points the paper makes about the study in general: The TCR sequencing and HLA analysis was acknowledged to have included a relatively small number of individuals.

From the germline V gene (reference sequence), CDR1 is LNHNV and CDR2 is YYDKDF. V gives up 0 bases and J gives up 2 bases, and the segment between their germline ends measures 11 bases. Its CDR3 holds 15 amino acids, cysteine through phenylalanine. Only the CDR3 portion is preserved as DNA: 45 bases, with reading frame beginning at the first base. RNA was extracted with the RNeasy kit and roughly 0.5 to 1 ug was reverse transcribed using random hexamers. The immunoSEQ multiplex PCR assay, covering 54 Vbeta and 13 Jbeta segments, was used to amplify TCR beta CDR3 regions. Bias from PCR amplification was corrected by using a synthetic template baseline for primer optimization and for computational correction. Processing in the source paper ran as follows. Reads were annotated to V, D and J genes according to IMGT and were analyzed with immunoSEQ Analyzer, with only productive sequences retained. Clonality was calculated as one minus the Shannon entropy normalized by log2 of the number of productive unique sequences. Public and private clones were assessed among the 100 most prevalent clones of each patient and control. Clones were defined as Susac-specific if absent from the healthy and MS cohorts, from roughly 1,100 published viral clones and from other ImmuneACCESS disease sequences. In TCRdb, the public reads were trimmed at Q25 with fastp and aligned with MiXCR, with productive beta chains retained. Every distinct CDR3 protein forms one entry, paired with its most common genes and DNA. The V and J calls and clone size are TCRdb's, not the authors'. In all, the sample holds some 150,000 distinct CDR3 sequences, and approximately 93% of those were seen once. The ten largest clonotypes hold over 0.07% of the sample.

This clonotype originated in a human donor in good health. The receptor chain draws on TRBV15 and TRBJ2-7; TRBD1 is perhaps the D gene, given 6 matching bases. Sequences were obtained from CD4+ T cells from PBMCs. Here is the DNA: TGTGCCACCAGCAGAGATCTGGGACAAGCCTACGAGCAGTACTTC. Translated, this is CATSRDLGQAYEQYF.